Listed below are T cell receptor beta chains from one sample, sequenced in a study of response to subunit inactivated influenza vaccine. TCRdb re-called the RT-PCR reads with MiXCR, one entry per CDR3 protein. This table has 500,000 to 550,000 distinct CDR3 sequences, roughly 25% appearing once. These records were also assigned to another study, of T cells expressing NK-cell markers.

Sequences were derived from CD4+ T cells sorted from PBMCs, sampled 11 to 12 days after vaccination. These receptors were obtained from a man in his forties or fifties who received an inactivated influenza vaccine. The CDR3 runs from the conserved cysteine through the conserved F or W. The order of the fields is clone size, D gene, V gene, J gene, CDR3 protein, CDR3 DNA. A D gene is named only where the DNA matches it firmly. Only part of the rows carry a size: once, few, many, or a class if the clone is expanded.

abundance: NA
d_gene: NA
v_gene: TRBV10-3
j_gene: TRBJ2-7
CDR3aa: CAISTGTPSYEQYF
CDR3nt: TGTGCCATCAGTACCGGGACTCCGTCCTACGAGCAGTACTTC

abundance: NA
d_gene: NA
v_gene: TRBV20-1
j_gene: TRBJ2-1
CDR3aa: CSANPKRMGEQFF
CDR3nt: TGCAGTGCTAACCCGAAGCGGATGGGTGAGCAGTTCTTC

abundance: NA
d_gene: TRBD1
v_gene: TRBV10-3
j_gene: TRBJ1-5
CDR3aa: CAISEAGQGVGSNQPQHF
CDR3nt: TGTGCCATCAGTGAGGCGGGACAGGGGGTCGGTAGCAATCAGCCCCAGCATTTT

abundance: NA
d_gene: NA
v_gene: TRBV20-1
j_gene: TRBJ2-5
CDR3aa: CSAPIDRTQYF
CDR3nt: TGCAGTGCTCCGATCGACAGGACCCAGTACTTC

abundance: NA
d_gene: TRBD2
v_gene: TRBV4-1
j_gene: TRBJ2-3
CDR3aa: CASSQELTSGGEQIGQYF
CDR3nt: TGCGCCAGCAGCCAAGAGTTGACTAGCGGGGGGGAACAGATCGGGCAGTATTTT

abundance: NA
d_gene: NA
v_gene: TRBV29-1
j_gene: TRBJ1-2
CDR3aa: CSAPHGNYGYTF
CDR3nt: TGCAGCGCACCACATGGTAACTATGGCTACACCTTC

abundance: few
d_gene: NA
v_gene: TRBV7-9
j_gene: TRBJ2-7
CDR3aa: CASSRNSEQYF
CDR3nt: TGTGCCAGCAGTCGAAACAGTGAGCAGTACTTC

abundance: NA
d_gene: TRBD1
v_gene: TRBV19
j_gene: TRBJ1-2
CDR3aa: CASTEGQFSYGYTF
CDR3nt: TGTGCCAGTACCGAGGGACAGTTTTCCTATGGCTACACCTTC

abundance: NA
d_gene: TRBD1
v_gene: TRBV4-3
j_gene: TRBJ1-1
CDR3aa: CASTVYRGYTEAFF
CDR3nt: TGCGCCAGCACCGTTTACAGGGGGTACACTGAAGCTTTCTTT

abundance: NA
d_gene: TRBD2
v_gene: TRBV7-2
j_gene: TRBJ2-3
CDR3aa: CASSLPGTSVTDTQYF
CDR3nt: TGTGCCAGCAGCCTTCCCGGGACTAGCGTCACAGATACGCAGTATTTT

abundance: NA
d_gene: TRBD2
v_gene: TRBV12-3/TRBV12-4
j_gene: TRBJ2-1
CDR3aa: CASSIRDYLKGEQFF
CDR3nt: TGTGCCAGCAGTATCCGGGACTACCTTAAGGGTGAGCAGTTCTTC

abundance: once
d_gene: NA
v_gene: TRBV21-1
j_gene: TRBJ2-7
CDR3aa: CASSKPGWRHPQGEQYF
CDR3nt: TGTGCCAGCAGCAAGCCCGGTTGGAGGCATCCCCAAGGCGAGCAGTACTTC

abundance: NA
d_gene: NA
v_gene: TRBV12-3/TRBV12-4
j_gene: TRBJ2-2
CDR3aa: CASSFGRTATGELFF
CDR3nt: TGTGCCAGCAGTTTTGGCCGGACAGCCACCGGGGAGCTGTTTTTT

abundance: NA
d_gene: NA
v_gene: TRBV7-7
j_gene: TRBJ2-1
CDR3aa: CASSVGTAGDEQFF
CDR3nt: TGTGCCAGCAGCGTCGGGACTGCAGGCGATGAGCAGTTCTTC

abundance: few
d_gene: NA
v_gene: TRBV5-1
j_gene: TRBJ2-1
CDR3aa: CASSLETGPPIF
CDR3nt: TGCGCCAGCAGCTTGGAGACCGGACCCCCAATCTTC

abundance: NA
d_gene: TRBD1
v_gene: TRBV18
j_gene: TRBJ2-7
CDR3aa: CASSPRTGTLLGEQYF
CDR3nt: TGTGCCAGCTCACCACGGACAGGGACACTGCTTGGGGAGCAGTACTTC

abundance: once
d_gene: TRBD2
v_gene: TRBV4-3
j_gene: TRBJ2-3
CDR3aa: CASSQRPGLAVTQYF
CDR3nt: TGCGCCAGCAGCCAGAGACCGGGACTAGCAGTTACGCAGTATTTT

abundance: few
d_gene: TRBD2
v_gene: TRBV7-2
j_gene: TRBJ2-7
CDR3aa: CASSLGGGIRTEQYF
CDR3nt: TGTGCCAGCAGCTTAGGCGGGGGTATCCGAACCGAGCAGTACTTC

abundance: few
d_gene: NA
v_gene: TRBV6-1
j_gene: TRBJ2-7
CDR3aa: CASSVGTVRDYEQYF
CDR3nt: TGTGCCAGCAGTGTGGGGACGGTGCGGGACTACGAGCAGTACTTC

abundance: few
d_gene: TRBD1
v_gene: TRBV4-2
j_gene: TRBJ2-2
CDR3aa: CASSQTFPGTGWIGELFF
CDR3nt: TGTGCCAGCAGCCAAACGTTCCCCGGGACAGGGTGGATCGGGGAGCTGTTTTTT

abundance: NA
d_gene: TRBD1
v_gene: TRBV9
j_gene: TRBJ1-2
CDR3aa: CASSPSPDRDGYTF
CDR3nt: TGTGCCAGCAGCCCATCTCCCGACAGGGATGGCTACACCTTC

abundance: NA
d_gene: NA
v_gene: TRBV6-1
j_gene: TRBJ1-6
CDR3aa: CASTSHSPLHF
CDR3nt: TGTGCCAGCACAAGCCATTCACCCCTCCACTTT

abundance: NA
d_gene: NA
v_gene: TRBV5-1
j_gene: TRBJ1-3
CDR3aa: CASSLTGPGNTIYF
CDR3nt: TGCGCCAGCAGCTTGACAGGGCCTGGAAACACCATATATTTT

abundance: once
d_gene: NA
v_gene: TRBV18
j_gene: TRBJ2-7
CDR3aa: CASSPEMGANYEQYF
CDR3nt: TGTGCCAGCTCGCCCGAGATGGGGGCTAACTACGAGCAGTACTTC

abundance: NA
d_gene: NA
v_gene: TRBV28
j_gene: TRBJ2-7
CDR3aa: CASSFLGAAYEQYF
CDR3nt: TGTGCCAGCAGTTTCCTGGGTGCGGCCTACGAGCAGTACTTC

abundance: many
d_gene: NA
v_gene: TRBV9
j_gene: TRBJ2-2
CDR3aa: CASSLGPGTGELFF
CDR3nt: TGTGCCAGCAGCCTCGGGCCAGGGACCGGGGAGCTGTTTTTT

abundance: NA
d_gene: NA
v_gene: TRBV28
j_gene: TRBJ1-5
CDR3aa: CASGIVAHQPQHF
CDR3nt: TGTGCCAGCGGTATAGTAGCTCACCAGCCCCAGCATTTT

abundance: NA
d_gene: NA
v_gene: TRBV2
j_gene: TRBJ2-3
CDR3aa: CASSEQGSDTQYF
CDR3nt: TGTGCCAGCAGTGAACAGGGATCAGATACGCAGTATTTT

abundance: NA
d_gene: TRBD2
v_gene: TRBV4-3
j_gene: TRBJ2-1
CDR3aa: CASSQGLAGGRRNEQFF
CDR3nt: TGCGCCAGCAGCCAAGGACTAGCGGGGGGGCGTAGGAATGAGCAGTTCTTC

abundance: NA
d_gene: NA
v_gene: TRBV28
j_gene: TRBJ2-7
CDR3aa: CASTYQFRTPSYEQYF
CDR3nt: TGTGCCAGCACATACCAATTTCGGACACCCTCCTACGAGCAGTACTTC

abundance: few
d_gene: NA
v_gene: TRBV7-2
j_gene: TRBJ1-4
CDR3aa: CASSEGLGEKLFF
CDR3nt: TGTGCCAGCAGTGAGGGACTAGGTGAAAAACTGTTTTTT

abundance: NA
d_gene: TRBD2
v_gene: TRBV28
j_gene: TRBJ2-7
CDR3aa: CASSLSRASGITKYF
CDR3nt: TGTGCCAGCAGTTTATCTCGAGCTAGCGGGATTACGAAGTACTTC

abundance: NA
d_gene: TRBD2
v_gene: TRBV5-6
j_gene: TRBJ2-1
CDR3aa: CASSLGVSGRRYEQFF
CDR3nt: TGTGCCAGCAGCTTGGGGGTAAGCGGGAGACGCTATGAGCAGTTCTTC

abundance: NA
d_gene: NA
v_gene: TRBV6-2/TRBV6-3
j_gene: TRBJ2-1
CDR3aa: CASSYSGANEQFF
CDR3nt: TGTGCCAGCAGTTACTCCGGGGCCAATGAGCAGTTCTTC

abundance: few
d_gene: NA
v_gene: TRBV4-2
j_gene: TRBJ2-2
CDR3aa: CASSQERVIGELFF
CDR3nt: TGTGCCAGCAGCCAAGAAAGAGTCATCGGGGAGCTGTTTTTT

abundance: NA
d_gene: TRBD1
v_gene: TRBV6-1
j_gene: TRBJ1-1
CDR3aa: CASRDRGHTEAFF
CDR3nt: TGTGCCAGCAGGGACAGGGGGCATACTGAAGCTTTCTTT

abundance: many
d_gene: NA
v_gene: TRBV21-1
j_gene: TRBJ2-7
CDR3aa: CASSSHRGFSYEQYF
CDR3nt: TGTGCCAGCAGCAGCCACAGGGGCTTTTCCTACGAGCAGTACTTC

abundance: many
d_gene: NA
v_gene: TRBV7-9
j_gene: TRBJ1-3
CDR3aa: CASSRGNSGNTIYF
CDR3nt: TGTGCCAGCAGCAGGGGCAATTCTGGAAACACCATATATTTT

abundance: NA
d_gene: NA
v_gene: TRBV5-1
j_gene: TRBJ2-7
CDR3aa: CASSLGQGRSYEQYF
CDR3nt: TGCGCCAGCAGCTTGGGGCAGGGGAGGTCCTACGAGCAGTACTTC